This T cell receptor (beta chain) was recovered during a study of early T cells in non-severe SARS-CoV-2 infection. General study results and limits: Matching against VDJdb likely underestimated virus-specific expansions, favoring anti-spike CD8.

This clonotype was seen ten or more times. Its matching antigen is unknown. TCRdb used MiXCR to reprocess the 5' RACE reads, holding one entry per CDR3 protein. Of tens of thousands of distinct CDR3 sequences in the sample, less than 9.5% are singletons; the top ten hold around 5.3%. The clonotype was recovered from an adult who was a healthcare worker with PCR-confirmed SARS-CoV-2 infection or an uninfected control (not recorded which). The sample here was whole blood, taken at baseline.

CDR3 sequence: CASSAQGSEQYF. In DNA, the CDR3 is TGTGCCAGCAGCGCTCAGGGGTCCGAGCAGTACTTC. The gene calls are TRBV9 and TRBJ2-7; possibly TRBD1 for D (6 bases). Germline V gene data show CDR1 as SGDLS and CDR2 as YYNGEE. Deletions cut 3 bases from V and 6 bases from J, with 10 bases between. There are 12 residues in the CDR3.